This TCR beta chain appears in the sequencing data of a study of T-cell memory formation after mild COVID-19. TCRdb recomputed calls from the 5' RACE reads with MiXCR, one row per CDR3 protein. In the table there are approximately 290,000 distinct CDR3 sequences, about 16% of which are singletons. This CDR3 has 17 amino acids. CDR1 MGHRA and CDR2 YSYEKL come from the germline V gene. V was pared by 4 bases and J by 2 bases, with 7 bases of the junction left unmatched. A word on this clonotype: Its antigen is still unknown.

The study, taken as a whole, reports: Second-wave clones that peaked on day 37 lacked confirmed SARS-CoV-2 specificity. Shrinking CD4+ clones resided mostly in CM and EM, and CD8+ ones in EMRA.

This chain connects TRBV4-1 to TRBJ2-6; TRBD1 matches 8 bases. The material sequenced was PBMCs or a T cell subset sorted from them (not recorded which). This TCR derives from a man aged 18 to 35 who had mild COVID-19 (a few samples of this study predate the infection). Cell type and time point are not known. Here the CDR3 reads CASSLRQGPTGANVLTF. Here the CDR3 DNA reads TGCGCCAGCAGCCTCCGACAGGGGCCCACTGGGGCCAACGTCCTGACTTTC.